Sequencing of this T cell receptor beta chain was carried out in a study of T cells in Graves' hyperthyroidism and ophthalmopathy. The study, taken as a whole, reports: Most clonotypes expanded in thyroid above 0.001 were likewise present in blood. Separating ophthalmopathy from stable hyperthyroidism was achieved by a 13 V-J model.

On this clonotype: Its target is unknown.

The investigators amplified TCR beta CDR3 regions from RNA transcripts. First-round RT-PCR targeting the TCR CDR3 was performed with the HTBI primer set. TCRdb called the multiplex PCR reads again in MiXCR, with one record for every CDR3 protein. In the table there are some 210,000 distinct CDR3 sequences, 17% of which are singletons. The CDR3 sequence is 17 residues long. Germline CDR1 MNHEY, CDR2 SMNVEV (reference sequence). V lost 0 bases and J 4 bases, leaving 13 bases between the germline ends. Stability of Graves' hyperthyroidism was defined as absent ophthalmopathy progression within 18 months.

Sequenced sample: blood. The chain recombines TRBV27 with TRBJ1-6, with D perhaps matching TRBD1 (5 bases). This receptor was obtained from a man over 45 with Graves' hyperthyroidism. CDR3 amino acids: CASSLSLGAGYNSPLHF. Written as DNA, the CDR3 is TGTGCCAGCAGTTTATCACTAGGGGCCGGGTATAATTCACCCCTCCACTTT.